The 22 T cell receptor beta chains below come from one sample, sequenced in a study of cytomegalovirus exposure and HLA in healthy donors. The PCR ran on 60 Vbeta and 13 Jbeta primers. Data came from immunoSEQ multiplex PCR; TCRdb stores just in-frame clones and leaves some out. The sample carries over 85,000 clones, just over 75% recorded once. Input material: PBMCs. These TCRs come from a man aged 25-45 years in good health and CMV-seropositive.

This chain joins TRBV29-1 and TRBJ1-1, with a possible D match to TRBD1 (5 bases). Looked up from germline, CDR1 is SQVTM and CDR2 is ANQGSEA. V was pared by 4 bases and J by 5 bases, with 14 bases between. This CDR3 contains 13 residues. CDR3 protein: CSVGRGAETEAFF. CDR3 DNA sequence: TGCAGCGTTGGAAGGGGCGCGGAAACTGAAGCTTTCTTT.

The rearrangement joins TRBV28 to TRBJ2-7, with a tentative D call TRBD1 (6 bases). This CDR3 has 12 amino acids. Germline CDR1 MDHEN, CDR2 SYDVKM. Trimming took 10 bases from V and 1 from J, leaving 11 bases between them. The CDR3 sequence is CATQDSSYEQYF. In DNA form, the CDR3 reads TGTGCCACCCAGGACAGTTCCTACGAGCAGTACTTC.

V is TRBV5-1 and J is TRBJ2-1, with 9 nucleotides matching TRBD1. This CDR3 spans 16 amino acids. Unmatched junction bases numbered 11, after V lost 7 bases and J lost 3 bases. CDR1 is SGHRS, CDR2 YFSETQ, per germline. Here the CDR3 reads CASSNDGDRVYNEQFF. CDR3 nucleotides: TGCGCCAGCTCCAACGATGGGGACAGGGTCTACAATGAGCAGTTCTTC.

J is TRBJ1-6 and V is TRBV7-9; weak D call: TRBD1 (6 bases). The CDR3 sequence is 14 residues long. CDR1 is SEHNR and CDR2 is FQNEAQ in the germline V gene (reference sequence). Between the trimmed V and J ends, which lost 1 base and 8 bases, there was a span of 9 bases. The CDR3: CASSLVQGDSPLHF. The CDR3 DNA reads TGTGCCAGCAGCTTAGTACAGGGAGATTCACCCCTCCACTTT.

This clone was seen only a few times. The J gene is TRBJ2-1, the V gene TRBV28, with a weak D call TRBD2 (6 bases). Germline V gene data show CDR1 as MDHEN and CDR2 as SYDVKM. V was pared by 2 bases and J by 2 bases, with 10 bases between. The CDR3 has 15 amino acids. The CDR3 DNA is TGTGCCAGCAGTTTAGACGGGGGTCCCTACAATGAGCAGTTCTTC. Translated: CASSLDGGPYNEQFF.

The chain couples TRBV10-3 to TRBJ2-3, with 7 bases lining up with TRBD1. This CDR3 contains 17 residues. Trimming took 4 bases from V and 0 from J; bases not matched to a gene: 10. Germline lookup yields CDR1 ENHRY and CDR2 SYGVKD. The CDR3 protein is CAISGQGLSSSTDTQYF. Written as DNA, the CDR3 is TGTGCCATCAGTGGACAGGGCCTAAGTTCTAGCACAGATACGCAGTATTTT.

The gene calls are TRBV28 and TRBJ1-4; TRBD1 aligns across 7 bases. The V gene's germline CDR1 is MDHEN and CDR2 SYDVKM. The CDR3 contains 15 residues. V lost 3 bases to trimming and J lost 0 bases; unmatched junction nucleotides: 1. CDR3 sequence reads: CASSFQGATNEKLFF. The CDR3 coding sequence is TGTGCCAGCAGTTTTCAGGGGGCAACTAATGAAAAACTGTTTTTT.

This sequence joins TRBV29-1 and TRBJ1-3, with 8 positions matching TRBD1. Germline CDR1 reads SQVTM; CDR2 reads ANQGSEA. The CDR3 spans 16 residues. Trimming took 7 bases from V and 0 from J; bases not matched to a gene: 11. CDR3 amino acids: CSAGTGTGSSGNTIYF. CDR3 sequence (DNA): TGCAGCGCCGGAACCGGGACAGGAAGCTCTGGAAACACCATATATTTT.

The chain joins TRBV27 to TRBJ1-2; possibly TRBD1 for D (6 bases). Germline V gives CDR1 MNHEY, CDR2 SMNVEV (reference sequence). The CDR3 has 13 amino acids. Deletions cut 5 bases from V and 3 bases from J, with 10 bases between. In nucleotides, the CDR3 is TGTGCCAGCAGTACCCACAGGGACTATGGCTACACCTTC. Translating gives CASSTHRDYGYTF.

The rearrangement links TRBV29-1 to TRBJ2-3; 7 nucleotides agree with TRBD1. This CDR3 has 13 residues. With V trimmed by 7 bases and J by 0 bases, 4 bases remained unmatched. From germline, CDR1 is SQVTM and CDR2 ANQGSEA. The CDR3 nucleotides are TGCAGCGGTGGGACAGCTAGCACAGATACGCAGTATTTT. As protein: CSGGTASTDTQYF.

The gene calls are TRBV27 and TRBJ2-3; D is perhaps TRBD2 (5 bases). Trimming shortened V by 6 bases and J by 0 bases, and 13 bases separated the two germline ends. This CDR3 is built from 15 residues. The V gene's germline CDR1 is MNHEY and CDR2 SMNVEV (reference sequence). CDR3 coding DNA: TGTGCCAGCAGCCTGCGAGGGCCAAGCACAGATACGCAGTATTTT. Translating gives CASSLRGPSTDTQYF.

This clone was found a few times. V and J are TRBV5-1 and TRBJ2-1, with D possibly TRBD2 on 5 matching bases. Germline CDR1 SGHRS, CDR2 YFSETQ. V lost 3 bases and J 0 bases, leaving 10 bases between the germline ends. The CDR3 length is 15 residues. DNA of the CDR3: TGCGCCAGCAGCTCGGACTCCTACTCCTACAATGAGCAGTTCTTC. Translation gives CASSSDSYSYNEQFF.

This clone showed up just once. The chain couples TRBV6-6 to TRBJ1-1; 9 bases map to TRBD1. In germline, CDR1 is MNHNY, CDR2 SVGAGI (reference sequence). The CDR3 totals 15 residues. The V segment lost 5 bases and the J segment 5 bases; nucleotides outside the gene matches: 9. The CDR3 region has the DNA TGTGCCAGCAGTGTACACGACAGGGGGGATACTGAAGCTTTCTTT. It specifies CASSVHDRGDTEAFF.

The chain links TRBV27 to TRBJ1-5; 7 bases are a match to TRBD1. From germline, CDR1 is MNHEY and CDR2 SMNVEV (reference sequence). Unmatched junction bases numbered 8, after V lost 2 bases and J lost 4 bases. CDR3 size: 16 residues. The CDR3 bases are TGTGCCAGCAGTTTAATGGCAGGGGGGTTTAATCAGCCCCAGCATTTT. It specifies CASSLMAGGFNQPQHF.

This chain uses TRBV5-1 with TRBJ2-3; the match to TRBD1 covers 7 bases. CDR3 length equals 16 residues. V trimming: 6 bases; J trimming: 4 bases; junction bases outside the gene matches: 14. Germline CDR1 SGHRS, CDR2 YFSETQ. In nucleotides, the CDR3 is TGCGCCAGCACCCTTGGGACAGTTACCTTCTCAGATACGCAGTATTTT. As protein: CASTLGTVTFSDTQYF.

This clone was found a few times. The chain links TRBV9 to TRBJ1-6, with 9 bases aligning to TRBD1. There are 14 residues in the CDR3. Germline values: CDR1 SGDLS, CDR2 YYNGEE. J lost 8 bases, V lost 2 bases, and 2 bases had no gene match. In DNA form, the CDR3 reads TGTGCCAGCAGCGTGGGGACAGGGTATTCACCCCTCCACTTT. Its protein is CASSVGTGYSPLHF.

The V gene is TRBV5-6, the J gene TRBJ2-6; 7 bases line up with TRBD1. This CDR3 contains 17 residues. CDR1 and CDR2 from the germline V gene are SGHDT and YYEEEE. V gave up 10 bases and J gave up 0 bases; unmatched junction bases: 13. CDR3 region: CAYNQPGQFSGANVLTF. The CDR3, as DNA: TGTGCCTACAACCAACCGGGACAGTTCTCTGGGGCCAACGTCCTGACTTTC. Supplemented by reference TRBV5-6 and TRBJ2-6, the full variable domain reads DAGVTQSPTHLIKTRGQQVTLRCSPKSGHDTVSWYQQALGQGPQFIFQYYEEEERQRGNFPDRFSGHQFPNYSSELNVNALLLGDSALYLCAYNQPGQFSGANVLTFGAGSRLTVL.

The chain is built from TRBV9 and TRBJ2-3; 7 bases map to TRBD2. The CDR3 sequence is 15 residues long. J was trimmed by 2 bases and V by 4 bases; bases with no gene match: 7. Germline CDR1 is SGDLS and CDR2 is YYNGEE. DNA of the CDR3: TGTGCCAGCAGCCCTTTTGCGGGGGACACAGATACGCAGTATTTT. Translation: CASSPFAGDTDTQYF.

V is TRBV7-2 and J is TRBJ1-4; D remains unclear. The CDR3 extends over 15 amino acids. Trimming removed 5 bases at V and 7 bases at J, with 17 bases between. Germline V CDR1 and CDR2: SGHTA, FQGNSA. The CDR3 DNA is TGTGCCAGCAGCCGGTTTGACGAGAGAGGTGAAAAACTGTTTTTT. Protein: CASSRFDERGEKLFF.

This clone was observed a handful of times. This chain joins TRBV18 and TRBJ2-5; 8 nucleotides line up with TRBD2. V was pared by 0 bases and J by 3 bases, with 3 bases of the junction left unmatched. Germline V gene sequence: CDR1 KGHSH, CDR2 LQKENI. The CDR3 totals 15 residues. The DNA of the CDR3 is TGTGCCAGCTCACCACCGCCAGCGGGGGAAGAGACCCAGTACTTC. Its protein product is CASSPPPAGEETQYF. The complete variable domain, with remaining parts taken from reference TRBV18 and TRBJ2-5, reads NAGVMQNPRHLVRRRGQEARLRCSPMKGHSHVYWYRQLPEEGLKFMVYLQKENIIDESGMPKERFSAEFPKEGPSILRIQQVVRGDSAAYFCASSPPPAGEETQYFGPGTRLLVL.

The chain has TRBV7-3 and TRBJ2-2; D not certain. V lost 5 bases to trimming and J lost 3 bases, with 13 bases between them. This CDR3 is 15 amino acids long. CDR1 and CDR2 (germline): SGHTA, FQGTGA. The DNA for the CDR3 is TGTGCCAGCAGCCCTCAGAGAGGCTACACCGGGGAGCTGTTTTTT. Translation gives CASSPQRGYTGELFF. Complete variable domain (other parts from reference TRBV7-3 and TRBJ2-2): GAGVSQTPSNKVTEKGKYVELRCDPISGHTALYWYRQSLGQGPEFLIYFQGTGAADDSGLPNDRFFAVRPEGSVSTLKIQRTERGDSAVYLCASSPQRGYTGELFFGEGSRLTVL.

The V call is TRBV18, the J call TRBJ1-5; tentatively, D is TRBD1 (5 bases). Per the germline V gene, CDR1 is KGHSH and CDR2 is LQKENI. CDR3 length: 16 residues. V dropped 3 bases and J dropped 2 bases, with 14 bases sitting between them. CDR3 sequence: CASSPTAPQGNQPQHF. The DNA of the CDR3 is TGTGCCAGCTCACCGACAGCCCCGCAGGGCAATCAGCCCCAGCATTTT.